The TCR beta chain under discussion was sequenced for a study of T cell repertoires in ileal Crohn's disease. Each sample's TCRB immunosequencing used around 0.5 micrograms of biopsy DNA. Here immunoSEQ multiplex PCR was the method, and the copy in TCRdb shows in-frame clones only, minus some. This sample has about 10,000 clones, with roughly 76% found just once. Germline V gives CDR1 LNHDA, CDR2 SQIVND (reference sequence). The V end was cut by 5 bases, the J end by 0 bases, with 13 bases between. This CDR3 contains 16 residues. The receptor was isolated from an adult with Crohn's disease. V is TRBV19 and J is TRBJ2-2, with D possibly TRBD1 on 6 matching bases. The source material was ileal tissue. This CDR3 is CASSYRVRPNTGELFF. DNA of the CDR3: TGTGCCAGTAGTTACAGGGTCCGCCCGAACACCGGGGAGCTGTTTTTT.